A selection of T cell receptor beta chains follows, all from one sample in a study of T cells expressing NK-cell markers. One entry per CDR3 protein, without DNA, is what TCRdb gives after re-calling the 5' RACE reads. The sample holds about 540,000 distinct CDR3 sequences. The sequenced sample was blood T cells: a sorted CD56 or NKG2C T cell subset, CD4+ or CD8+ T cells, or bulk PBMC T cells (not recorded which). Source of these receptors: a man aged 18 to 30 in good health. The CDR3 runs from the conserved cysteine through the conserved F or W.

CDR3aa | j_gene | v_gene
CASSLPYRPNYGYTF | TRBJ1-2 | TRBV5-5
CASSPTRDTIYF | TRBJ1-3 | TRBV7-2
CASSSTGLSTGEQYF | TRBJ2-7 | TRBV12-3/TRBV12-4
CSARDYTRVGTNFEAFF | TRBJ1-1 | TRBV20-1
CASSVTANTEAFF | TRBJ1-1 | TRBV7-2
CASRHREDTEAFF | TRBJ1-1 | TRBV5-1
CASSYNRDLKMRNTEAFF | TRBJ1-1 | TRBV6-5
CAISDVAGTNTGELFF | TRBJ2-2 | TRBV10-3
CASSQVARDSLWETQYF | TRBJ2-5 | TRBV14
CATSDRGNQETQYF | TRBJ2-5 | TRBV24-1
CASSFRPGTINEQFF | TRBJ2-1 | TRBV5-5
CASSLSWGLAGTTADTQYF | TRBJ2-3 | TRBV28
CASSNTGGDADTQYF | TRBJ2-3 | TRBV5-1
CASSRTDTTNEQFF | TRBJ2-1 | TRBV19
CATSRVQTRLGEQYF | TRBJ2-7 | TRBV15
CASRGLAGSLSSYNEQFF | TRBJ2-1 | TRBV6-2/TRBV6-3
CAIRAPQPQETQYF | TRBJ2-5 | TRBV10-3
CASSALAQETQYF | TRBJ2-5 | TRBV7-6
CATSDFQDRGSETQYF | TRBJ2-5 | TRBV24-1
CASSQADEQYF | TRBJ2-7 | TRBV11-1
CASSQEITSGSFNEQFF | TRBJ2-1 | TRBV4-3
CAWVGFPGELFF | TRBJ2-2 | TRBV30
CASTGLRGEAFF | TRBJ1-1 | TRBV4-1
CASSLSDRGNIQYF | TRBJ2-4 | TRBV28